This T cell receptor (beta chain) stems from a study of shared clonotypes between healthy human individuals. Broader study findings: Large depth notwithstanding, sorted-subset sequencing proved incomplete by rarefaction.

Comments on this clone: The antigen remains unidentified.

Profiling relied on immunoSEQ multiplex PCR, and the TCRdb table lists in-frame clones only, not all of them. The data show over 2 million clones, over 85% seen once. The sequence came from a young man in good health. Sample: naive CD4+ T cells sorted from blood. Subset: CD45RA+ positively selected.

This CDR3 is CAWTASYNSPLHF. CDR3 in DNA: TGTGCCTGGACCGCCAGCTATAATTCACCCCTCCACTTT. J is TRBJ1-6 and V is TRBV30; D not resolved. Trimming shortened V by 4 bases and J by 3 bases, and 7 bases separated the two germline ends. This CDR3 contains 13 residues. CDR1 and CDR2 (germline): GTSNPN, SVGIG (reference sequence).